The source of this T cell receptor beta chain is a study of OX40 agonist ivuxolimab in advanced cancers. V lost 1 base and J lost 2, with 14 bases in between. Germline CDR1 is SSHAT and CDR2 is FNYEAQ (reference sequence). The CDR3 has 16 residues. Some clones are missing from TCRdb's copy, which holds only in-frame ones; the method was immunoSEQ multiplex PCR. The sample yields under 40,000 clones, approximately 89% seen once. This clonotype was sampled from an adult with an advanced solid tumor such as melanoma, head and neck, liver or kidney cancer. The material was CD4+ or CD8+ T cells sorted from blood, obtained in a trial of the OX40 agonist ivuxolimab. The chain carries TRBV7-7 and TRBJ2-5; either TRBD1 or TRBD2 may fit D (5 bases each). In DNA, the CDR3 is TGTGCCAGCAGCTTAGACACCGGGACGAGGCAAGAGACCCAGTACTTC. Amino acid sequence: CASSLDTGTRQETQYF.